This T cell receptor (beta chain) was profiled in a study of yellow fever vaccine responses in identical twins. Study-wide points: Twin vaccine T cell responses reportedly seemed partly convergent, partly personalized.

Germline CDR1 and CDR2: SQVTM and ANQGSEA. CDR3 size: 15 residues. V shed 6 bases, J shed 5 bases, and the junction held 10 bases outside the gene matches. Note on this clonotype: Its antigen is not identified.

Each CDR3 protein is one row after TCRdb ran MiXCR on the RT-PCR reads. Of roughly 6,900 distinct CDR3 sequences in the sample, about four fifths were seen once. The V gene is TRBV29-1, the J gene TRBJ1-2; TRBD1 agrees at 12 bases. This clonotype originated in a woman between 18 and 30 years old who received the yellow fever vaccine. The sequencing used T cells from blood (PBMCs), unsorted or a sorted subset (not recorded which), collected before or after yellow fever vaccination (not recorded which). The CDR3 reads CSVGDGDRGRYGYTF. As DNA, the CDR3 is TGCAGCGTCGGGGATGGGGACAGGGGGCGTTATGGCTACACCTTC.